This paragraph reports one TCR beta chain. Its specificity is not known. In TCRdb, the 5' RACE reads were re-called with MiXCR into one record per CDR3 protein. Of some 400,000 distinct CDR3 sequences listed, about 20% are singletons. The data stem from a study of CD8 T cells in ankylosing spondylitis. Whole-study findings and limits: From matched ankylosing spondylitis synovial fluid, disease-linked clones were reportedly recovered at significantly enriched levels. Some motif variants were previously reported in reactive arthritis synovial fluid and blood. Relatively rare in peripheral blood, disease-linked clones were also CD8+. Characteristic, it appeared, of ankylosing spondylitis blood was a TCR beta motif of fewer than 10 highly homologous variants.

Germline loops: CDR1 SEHNR, CDR2 FQNEAQ (reference sequence). The V and J ends lost 1 base and 6 bases respectively, with 12 bases between them. This CDR3 region has 14 residues. The clonotype was recovered from a male donor with ankylosing spondylitis. J is TRBJ1-1 and V is TRBV7-9, with no clear D. Sequencing was carried out using blood, either unsorted or a sorted T cell fraction (not recorded which). This CDR3 is CASSLVGGRAEAFF. CDR3 bases: TGTGCCAGCAGCTTAGTTGGAGGTAGGGCTGAAGCTTTCTTT.